The 22 T cell receptor beta chains below come from one sample, sequenced in a study of T cell clones after liver transplantation. The protocol was immunoSEQ multiplex PCR, while the TCRdb copy is restricted to in-frame clones and leaves out a portion. Here the sample spans 51,000 or so clones, about 86% being singletons. The source was CD8+ T cells from blood, collected 12 months after liver transplant. These receptors all come from a human patient who received a liver transplant. Some T cells could come from the graft donor.

This chain connects TRBV5-6 to TRBJ1-1; perhaps TRBD1 as D (6 bases). The V end was cut by 2 bases, the J end by 5 bases, with 13 bases between. Germline-derived CDR1 and CDR2 are SGHDT and YYEEEE. The CDR3 length is 14 residues. The CDR3, as DNA: TGTGCCAGCAGCTTCTCTCCAGGGGATACTGAAGCTTTCTTT. Its protein product is CASSFSPGDTEAFF.

This clone was detected only once. The genes are TRBV4-3 and TRBJ2-7; weak D call: TRBD1 (6 bases). Trimming took 0 bases from V and 5 from J, leaving 8 bases between them. The CDR3 runs to 13 residues. Looked up from germline, CDR1 is LGHNA and CDR2 is YSLEER. CDR3 sequence (DNA): TGCGCCAGCAGCCAAGAGAGGGGGAACGAGCAGTACTTC. Protein: CASSQERGNEQYF.

The V gene is TRBV11-2, the J gene TRBJ2-1, with 7 bases that match TRBD2. V trimming: 1 base; J trimming: 3 bases; junction bases outside the gene matches: 3. Looked up from germline, CDR1 is SGHAT and CDR2 is FQNNGV. This CDR3 spans 15 amino acids. The DNA of the CDR3 is TGTGCCAGCAGCTTAGGGCCTAGCGGCTACAATGAGCAGTTCTTC. As protein: CASSLGPSGYNEQFF.

The chain joins TRBV4-1 to TRBJ1-2, with D hard to call. The CDR3 contains 18 residues. Germline V gives CDR1 MGHRA, CDR2 YSYEKL. With 0 bases removed from V and 1 base from J, the gap between germline ends came to 18 bases. CDR3 sequence reads: CASSQDRSERGFNYGYTF. CDR3 DNA sequence: TGCGCCAGCAGCCAAGATCGGAGCGAGCGCGGATTTAACTATGGCTACACCTTC.

The gene calls are TRBV5-6 and TRBJ1-1; D unclear. Germline CDR1 is SGHDT and CDR2 is YYEEEE. The CDR3 spans 11 residues. V dropped 2 bases and J dropped 4 bases, with 3 bases sitting between them. The CDR3 DNA reads as TGTGCCAGCAGCTTTAGCACTGAAGCTTTCTTT. As protein: CASSFSTEAFF.

The chain recombines TRBV4-1 with TRBJ1-5; D call uncertain. CDR1 and CDR2 (germline): MGHRA, YSYEKL. The CDR3 contains 13 residues. The V end lost 1 base, the J end lost 6 bases, and 7 bases lay between the germline ends. The CDR3 region has the DNA TGCGCCAGCAGCCAAGTGGAGGGTCAGCCCCAGCATTTT. It translates to CASSQVEGQPQHF.

This clone appeared a single time. The chain combines TRBV29-1 with TRBJ2-2; D is uncertain. The CDR3 has 12 residues. The ends were cut back, 0 bases at V and 6 bases at J, with 5 bases in the middle. Per the germline V gene, CDR1 is SQVTM and CDR2 is ANQGSEA. The CDR3 region is CSVEDLPGELFF. The CDR3 region has the DNA TGCAGCGTTGAAGATCTTCCCGGGGAGCTGTTTTTT.

This clone appeared once. V is TRBV9 and J is TRBJ1-1, with D tentatively TRBD1 (6 bases). Trimming removed 3 bases from V and 4 bases from J, with 10 bases in between. Germline assignment: CDR1 SGDLS and CDR2 YYNGEE. The CDR3 is made up of 13 amino acids. CDR3 in amino acids: CASSEGGRTEAFF. The DNA of the CDR3 is TGTGCCAGCAGCGAAGGGGGGCGCACTGAAGCTTTCTTT.

V gene TRBV15 combines with J gene TRBJ1-1; perhaps TRBD1 as D (5 bases). This CDR3 has 15 residues. Deletions cut 2 bases from V and 0 bases from J, with 10 bases between. The V gene's germline CDR1 is LNHNV and CDR2 YYDKDF (reference sequence). The CDR3 loop reads CATSRPQGLNTEAFF. For the CDR3, the DNA is TGTGCCACCAGCAGACCCCAGGGCCTGAACACTGAAGCTTTCTTT.

The rearrangement links TRBV7-9 to TRBJ2-5; D unresolved. CDR1 and CDR2 from the germline V gene are SEHNR and FQNEAQ (reference sequence). V lost 5 bases and J lost 0, with 4 bases in between. The CDR3 is made up of 12 amino acids. CDR3: CASSAYQETQYF. The CDR3 DNA reads TGTGCCAGCAGCGCTTACCAAGAGACCCAGTACTTC.

The chain uses TRBV11-2 and TRBJ2-6; D possibly corresponds to TRBD1 (5 bases). The CDR3 extends over 18 amino acids. Trimming removed 0 bases from V and 7 bases from J, with 19 bases in between. Germline CDR1 SGHAT, CDR2 FQNNGV. The CDR3 loop reads CASSLDHSYRSTANVLTF. DNA for the CDR3: TGTGCCAGCAGCTTAGACCACTCTTACAGGTCCACAGCCAACGTCCTGACTTTC.

The V and J genes are TRBV28 and TRBJ1-5; D is unresolved. The CDR3 is 15 residues long. Per germline, CDR1 MDHEN and CDR2 SYDVKM. Deletions cut 3 bases from V and 0 bases from J, with 9 bases between. The CDR3: CASSFSGFSNQPQHF. CDR3 sequence (DNA): TGTGCCAGCAGTTTCTCCGGTTTTAGCAATCAGCCCCAGCATTTT. Filled out from reference TRBV28 and TRBJ1-5, the complete variable domain reads DVKVTQSSRYLVKRTGEKVFLECVQDMDHENMFWYRQDPGLGLRLIYFSYDVKMKEKGDIPEGYSVSREKKERFSLILESASTNQTSMYLCASSFSGFSNQPQHFGDGTRLSIL.

V is TRBV13 and J is TRBJ2-5, with D unclear. V shed 5 bases and J shed 4 bases, with 17 bases lying between them. This CDR3 region has 15 residues. Per the germline V gene, CDR1 is PRHDT and CDR2 is FYEKMQ (reference sequence). CDR3 region: CASSPRASLGETQYF. The CDR3 coding sequence is TGTGCCAGCAGCCCCCGGGCCTCCCTGGGAGAGACCCAGTACTTC. Full variable domain (remainder filled in from reference TRBV13 and TRBJ2-5): AAGVIQSPRHLIKEKRETATLKCYPIPRHDTVYWYQQGPGQDPQFLISFYEKMQSDKGSIPDRFSAQQFSDYHSELNMSSLELGDSALYFCASSPRASLGETQYFGPGTRLLVL.

V usage is TRBV19 and J usage is TRBJ1-2; 10 bases map to TRBD1. The CDR3 spans 16 residues. Germline assignment: CDR1 LNHDA and CDR2 SQIVND (reference sequence). J lost 2 bases, V lost 0 bases, and 3 bases had no gene match. CDR3 in amino acids: CASSIDLTGGNYGYTF. For the CDR3, the DNA is TGTGCCAGTAGTATAGATTTGACAGGGGGCAACTATGGCTACACCTTC.

The genes are TRBV29-1 and TRBJ2-1, with 7 bases aligning to TRBD1. The J segment lost 8 bases and the V segment lost 5 bases, leaving 6 bases of the junction unmatched. The CDR3 contains 12 residues. Germline CDR1 reads SQVTM; CDR2 reads ANQGSEA. The CDR3 reads CSVHQTGYEQFF. The CDR3, as DNA: TGCAGCGTTCACCAGACAGGGTATGAGCAGTTCTTC.

The genes are TRBV7-9 and TRBJ2-2; D is possibly TRBD1 or TRBD2 (6 bases each). V was pared by 3 bases and J by 4 bases, with 15 bases between. This CDR3 spans 16 amino acids. Germline CDR1 and CDR2: SEHNR and FQNEAQ (reference sequence). The CDR3 region is CASSFRGRGVTGELFF. The CDR3, as DNA: TGTGCCAGCAGCTTTCGGGGGCGGGGTGTCACCGGGGAGCTGTTTTTT. The variable domain in full, with the rest retrieved from reference TRBV7-9 and TRBJ2-2, is DTGVSQNPRHKITKRGQNVTFRCDPISEHNRLYWYRQTLGQGPEFLTYFQNEAQLEKSRLLSDRFSAERPKGSFSTLEIQRTEQGDSAMYLCASSFRGRGVTGELFFGEGSRLTVL.

This clone was recorded once. V usage is TRBV18 and J usage is TRBJ1-5; possibly TRBD1 for D (5 bases). Germline lookup yields CDR1 KGHSH and CDR2 LQKENI. The V end was cut by 2 bases, the J end by 5 bases, with 13 bases between. The CDR3 has 15 amino acids. The CDR3 loop is CASSPGGIEDQPQHF. The CDR3 DNA sequence: TGTGCCAGCTCACCAGGGGGGATCGAGGATCAGCCCCAGCATTTT.

The V and J genes are TRBV7-3 and TRBJ2-7, with a tentative D call TRBD2 (7 bases). Trimming shortened V by 5 bases and J by 5 bases, and 16 bases separated the two germline ends. The CDR3 contains 14 residues. CDR1 SGHTA and CDR2 FQGTGA come from the germline V gene. The CDR3 spells CASSPGGGSNEQYF. The CDR3 DNA sequence: TGTGCCAGCAGCCCCGGGGGCGGGAGTAACGAGCAGTACTTC.

The rearrangement joins TRBV7-8 to TRBJ2-2; 8 nucleotides line up with TRBD1. The CDR3 has 16 residues. V was pared by 1 base and J by 5 bases, with 6 bases of the junction left unmatched. From germline, CDR1 is SGHVS and CDR2 FQNEAQ. The CDR3 region has the DNA TGTGCCAGCAGCTTAGGGTCAGGGGGCGGAACCGGGGAGCTGTTTTTT. Translating it yields CASSLGSGGGTGELFF.

This sequence joins TRBV11-2 and TRBJ1-5, with D perhaps matching TRBD1 (5 bases). Germline V gives CDR1 SGHAT, CDR2 FQNNGV. Trimming cost V 0 bases and J 4 bases, with 10 bases left between them. The CDR3 is 15 residues long. The CDR3 nucleotides read TGTGCCAGCAGCTTAGATTTGGGGGGAAATCAGCCCCAGCATTTT. This encodes CASSLDLGGNQPQHF. Together with reference TRBV11-2 and TRBJ1-5, the CDR3 gives the full variable domain: EAGVAQSPRYKIIEKRQSVAFWCNPISGHATLYWYQQILGQGPKLLIQFQNNGVVDDSQLPKDRFSAERLKGVDSTLKIQPAKLEDSAVYLCASSLDLGGNQPQHFGDGTRLSIL.

The V call is TRBV4-1, the J call TRBJ2-7, with unresolved D. The CDR3 contains 14 residues. The V gene's germline CDR1 is MGHRA and CDR2 YSYEKL. The V gene lost 2 bases and the J gene lost 3 bases, with 11 bases spanning the gap. DNA for the CDR3: TGCGCCAGCAGCCAAACTGAGCCGGACTACGAGCAGTACTTC. This encodes CASSQTEPDYEQYF.

The chain carries TRBV27 and TRBJ2-2; 12 nucleotides align to TRBD2. Unmatched junction bases numbered 11, after V lost 3 bases and J lost 3 bases. CDR3 size: 19 residues. Per the germline V gene, CDR1 is MNHEY and CDR2 is SMNVEV (reference sequence). The CDR3 nucleotides are TGTGCCAGCAGTTTCCTCCTAGCGGGAGGGCATTTGTACACCGGGGAGCTGTTTTTT. This encodes CASSFLLAGGHLYTGELFF.